This entry lists 24 T cell receptor beta chains sequenced from one sample in a study of spatial heterogeneity in lung cancer. Time point denoted: sample taken at primary tumor resection. TCRdb reprocessed the 5' RACE reads with MiXCR, giving one entry per CDR3 protein. This repertoire shows about 23,000 distinct CDR3 sequences, approximately 4.7% found once; its top ten account for about 5%. Sequenced here: PBMCs, sampled at surgery. Receptors originate from a male donor with early-stage non-small cell lung cancer.

The genes are TRBV10-1 and TRBJ1-1; a weak D match, TRBD1 (5 bases). The V and J ends lost 3 bases and 1 base respectively, with 6 bases between them. Germline CDR1 is WNHNN and CDR2 is SYGVQD (reference sequence). This CDR3 region has 13 residues. This chain's CDR3 is CASSDGQNTEAFF. CDR3 DNA: TGCGCCAGCAGTGATGGACAGAACACTGAAGCTTTCTTT.

This clonotype was picked up many times. V is TRBV2 and J is TRBJ2-1; the D is unclear. V lost 7 bases and J 0 bases, leaving 10 bases between the germline ends. Germline assignment: CDR1 SNHLY and CDR2 FYNNEI. The CDR3 runs 14 residues. The CDR3 spells CASNRESSYNEQFF. The CDR3 bases are TGTGCCAGCAATCGCGAGAGCTCCTACAATGAGCAGTTCTTC. Complete variable domain (other parts from reference TRBV2 and TRBJ2-1): EPEVTQTPSHQVTQMGQEVILRCVPISNHLYFYWYRQILGQKVEFLVSFYNNEISEKSEIFDDQFSVERPDGSNFTLKIRSTKLEDSAMYFCASNRESSYNEQFFGPGTRLTVL.

In this sample, this clonotype turned up many times. This chain links TRBV7-2 with TRBJ1-2; no clear D. The CDR3 has 16 amino acids. Trimming stripped 1 base from V and 4 bases from J, with 16 bases between. The germline CDR1 and CDR2 sequences are SGHTA and FQGNSA. The CDR3 region has the DNA TGTGCCAGCAGCTTAGATTCGGGGTCTTCCACCTATGGCTACACCTTC. Residues: CASSLDSGSSTYGYTF.

The chain couples TRBV6-5 to TRBJ1-1; possible D gene TRBD1, 5 bases. CDR1 and CDR2 from the germline V gene are MNHEY and SVGAGI. This CDR3 has 15 residues. Trimming removed 2 bases at V and 7 bases at J, with 17 bases between. CDR3: CASSYGGGTAFEAFF. For the CDR3, the DNA is TGTGCCAGCAGTTACGGCGGGGGGACCGCGTTTGAAGCTTTCTTT.

This clonotype occurred many times. CDR3 sequence (DNA): TGCAGTGCCCGACGGGAGGGCACAGATACGCAGTATTTT. It codes for CSARREGTDTQYF. V gene TRBV20-1 combines with J gene TRBJ2-3; 7 positions match TRBD2. Germline CDR1 is DFQATT and CDR2 is SNEGSKA (reference sequence). The CDR3 consists of 13 residues. V gave up 6 bases and J gave up 1 base; unmatched junction bases: 4.

This clonotype was detected ten times or more. The rearrangement links TRBV27 to TRBJ2-1; D may be TRBD2 (5 bases). The CDR3 is 15 amino acids. The germline V and J ends were trimmed by 4 bases and 0 bases, with 10 bases remaining between them. The germline gives CDR1 MNHEY, CDR2 SMNVEV (reference sequence). CDR3 nucleotides: TGTGCCAGCAGTTACAGCGGTAGCTCCTACAATGAGCAGTTCTTC. Translation: CASSYSGSSYNEQFF.

The genes are TRBV6-6 and TRBJ1-1, with no clear D. CDR1 is MNHNY and CDR2 is SVGAGI in the germline V gene (reference sequence). The CDR3 length is 13 residues. The V gene lost 2 bases and the J gene lost 1 base, with 5 bases spanning the gap. The CDR3, as DNA: TGTGCCAGCAGTTACGCCACGAACACTGAAGCTTTCTTT. Its protein is CASSYATNTEAFF.

This clonotype was picked up many times. The J gene is TRBJ2-2, the V gene TRBV28; maybe TRBD2 (5 bases). This CDR3 is 13 amino acids long. Germline CDR1 reads MDHEN; CDR2 reads SYDVKM. V lost 8 bases, J lost 5 bases, and 12 bases lay in between. DNA of the CDR3: TGTGCCAGCTACCCGGGAAGGACCGGGGAGCTGTTTTTT. Its protein is CASYPGRTGELFF.

This clonotype has a count of ten or more. The genes are TRBV5-5 and TRBJ2-3; TRBD2 is a possible D gene (6 bases). Germline loops: CDR1 SGHKS, CDR2 YYEKEE (reference sequence). Deletions cut 0 bases from V and 2 bases from J, with 10 bases between. The CDR3 is made up of 15 amino acids. CDR3 nucleotide sequence: TGTGCCAGCAGCTTGGGAGCGGGCCCCACAGATACGCAGTATTTT. Translated, it gives CASSLGAGPTDTQYF.

In its sample, this clonotype was seen many times. CDR3 amino acids: CASSLQGYSTGELFF. The CDR3 region has the DNA TGTGCCAGCAGTTTACAGGGCTATAGCACCGGGGAGCTGTTTTTT. The genes are TRBV27 and TRBJ2-2, with D maybe TRBD1 (5 bases). Per germline, CDR1 MNHEY and CDR2 SMNVEV (reference sequence). There are 15 residues in the CDR3. Trimming pared 2 bases from V and 4 bases from J, leaving 11 bases between.

This clonotype was recorded many times. This chain joins TRBV30 and TRBJ2-2; TRBD2 agrees at 12 bases. Germline lookup yields CDR1 GTSNPN and CDR2 SVGIG (reference sequence). This CDR3 has 16 residues. V trimming: 4 bases; J trimming: 5 bases; junction bases outside the gene matches: 8. The DNA of the CDR3 is TGTGCCTGGAAGCGGCTAGCGGGAGGGGGGACCGGGGAGCTGTTTTTT. Translation: CAWKRLAGGGTGELFF.

This clonotype is labeled as medium-sized (0.01 to 0.1%). The chain employs TRBV6-2 or TRBV6-3 and TRBJ2-3; TRBD2 matches 9 bases. J lost 5 bases, V lost 6 bases, and 12 bases had no gene match. In germline, CDR1 is MNHEY, CDR2 SVGEGT. The CDR3 consists of 16 residues. The CDR3 bases are TGTGCCAGCAGCAACGGGACTAGCTCGCGGCGAGATACGCAGTATTTT. Its protein is CASSNGTSSRRDTQYF.

This clonotype has ten or more counts. This chain links TRBV28 with TRBJ2-7, with a tentative D call TRBD1 (6 bases). Looked up from germline, CDR1 is MDHEN and CDR2 is SYDVKM. The CDR3 runs to 14 residues. V dropped 3 bases and J dropped 3 bases, with 12 bases sitting between them. The CDR3 protein is CASSFRGLLYEQYF. For the CDR3, the DNA is TGTGCCAGCAGTTTCAGGGGTCTCCTCTACGAGCAGTACTTC.

This clonotype was seen repeatedly, ten times or more. The chain combines TRBV3-1 with TRBJ2-3; 8 nucleotides align to TRBD2. Germline CDR1 and CDR2: LGHDT and YNNKEL (reference sequence). This CDR3 region has 15 residues. V was pared by 4 bases and J by 1 base, with 4 bases of the junction left unmatched. The CDR3 DNA reads as TGTGCCAGCAGCCCGGCACTAGCGGGCACAGATACGCAGTATTTT. It specifies CASSPALAGTDTQYF.

This rearrangement joins TRBV29-1 to TRBJ1-6; D is uncertain. This CDR3 has 15 residues. V gave up 4 bases and J gave up 8 bases, with 18 bases separating them. Germline loops: CDR1 SQVTM, CDR2 ANQGSEA. CDR3 DNA: TGCAGCGTTGTAGTAGAGTCTCCTGGGGATTCACCCCTCCACTTT. It codes for CSVVVESPGDSPLHF.

In its sample, this clonotype was seen many times. This rearrangement joins TRBV20-1 to TRBJ1-2; D gene unclear. This CDR3 has 13 amino acids. Per the germline V gene, CDR1 is DFQATT and CDR2 is SNEGSKA (reference sequence). V dropped 5 bases and J dropped 4 bases, with 14 bases sitting between them. CDR3 coding DNA: TGCAGTGCTCCCCAGACGGTAGCCTATGGCTACACCTTC. This translates into CSAPQTVAYGYTF.

This clonotype was found many times. This chain joins TRBV28 and TRBJ1-1; 7 bases are shared with TRBD1. CDR3 length equals 13 residues. CDR1 is MDHEN and CDR2 is SYDVKM in the germline V gene. Unmatched junction bases numbered 5, after V lost 10 bases and J lost 0 bases. In nucleotides, the CDR3 is TGTGCCACCGGGACAGCGATGAACACTGAAGCTTTCTTT. Translation: CATGTAMNTEAFF.

The chain carries TRBV12-3 or TRBV12-4 and TRBJ2-7, with 11 bases aligning to TRBD1. This CDR3 is built from 15 residues. After removal of 4 bases from V and 4 bases from J, the junction contained 6 bases not matched to a gene. The CDR3: CASSSGGTGGYEQYF. The CDR3 DNA sequence: TGTGCCAGCAGTTCCGGTGGGACAGGGGGGTACGAGCAGTACTTC.

This clonotype came up a few times. This chain links TRBV2 with TRBJ1-5; the D gene is possibly TRBD1 (6 bases). Germline CDR1 SNHLY, CDR2 FYNNEI. Trimming pared 5 bases from V and 7 bases from J, leaving 15 bases between. There are 14 residues in the CDR3. The CDR3 protein is CASSPGQLGQPQHF. DNA of the CDR3: TGTGCCAGCAGTCCAGGACAGCTAGGCCAGCCCCAGCATTTT.

As to this clonotype: A much larger clone is a single base away; this may be a read error. The chain carries TRBV28 and TRBJ2-7; D might be TRBD1 (5 bases). CDR3 length: 14 amino acids. V was cut by 8 bases and J by 9 bases, with 23 bases left in between. Germline V gives CDR1 MDHEN, CDR2 SYDVKM. This CDR3 reads CASYPHGHSNAQYF. The DNA of the CDR3 is TGTGCCAGCTACCCCCACGGACATTCAAACGCGCAGTACTTC.

This clonotype was observed at least ten times. V is TRBV7-2 and J is TRBJ2-3, with D perhaps TRBD1 (6 bases). Germline CDR1 and CDR2: SGHTA and FQGNSA. V shed 5 bases and J shed 7 bases, with 13 bases lying between them. This CDR3 has 13 amino acids. The CDR3 here is CASSPPGQHTQYF. The DNA for the CDR3 is TGTGCCAGCAGCCCCCCGGGACAACATACGCAGTATTTT. The full variable domain, in which reference TRBV7-2 and TRBJ2-3 provide the parts outside the CDR3, is GAGVSQSPSNKVTEKGKDVELRCDPISGHTALYWYRQSLGQGLEFLIYFQGNSAPDKSGLPSDRFSAERTGGSVSTLTIQRTQQEDSAVYLCASSPPGQHTQYFGPGTRLTVL.

This clonotype was counted ten times or more. The chain recombines TRBV3-1 with TRBJ1-6; D not certain. In germline, CDR1 is LGHDT, CDR2 YNNKEL (reference sequence). The ends were cut back, 1 base at V and 5 bases at J, with 9 bases in the middle. The CDR3 runs 15 residues. The CDR3 spells CASSQGSVDNSPLHF. Here the CDR3 DNA reads TGTGCCAGCAGCCAAGGGTCCGTCGATAATTCACCCCTCCACTTT.

This clonotype was observed at least ten times. J is TRBJ2-5 and V is TRBV4-3; D unresolved. The CDR3 runs 13 residues. Germline V gene lookup returns CDR1 LGHNA and CDR2 YSLEER. Trimming cost V 1 base and J 5 bases, with 8 bases left between them. The CDR3 bases are TGCGCCAGCAGCCAAGGCCTAAAGGAGACCCAGTACTTC. It encodes CASSQGLKETQYF.

This clonotype appeared a few times. The chain carries TRBV4-2 and TRBJ1-5; D gene unclear. CDR3 length: 13 residues. Germline CDR1 is LGHNA and CDR2 is YNFKEQ. The germline V and J ends were trimmed by 1 base and 2 bases, with 3 bases remaining between them. The CDR3 nucleotides are TGTGCCAGCAGCCAAGGTCGCAATCAGCCCCAGCATTTT. This encodes CASSQGRNQPQHF.